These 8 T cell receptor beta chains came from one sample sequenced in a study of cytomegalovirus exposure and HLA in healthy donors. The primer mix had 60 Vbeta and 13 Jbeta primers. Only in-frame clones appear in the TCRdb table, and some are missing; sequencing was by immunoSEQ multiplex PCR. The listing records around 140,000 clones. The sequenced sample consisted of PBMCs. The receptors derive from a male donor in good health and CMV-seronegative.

The CDR3 nucleotides read TGTGCCAGCAGGCCTCCCACAGGGGGTGCCCTAGCCTCCTACGAGCAGTACTTC. This gives the protein CASRPPTGGALASYEQYF. The chain recombines TRBV27 with TRBJ2-7, with 8 bases fitting TRBD1. The CDR3 has 18 residues. The V segment lost 6 bases and the J segment 0 bases; nucleotides outside the gene matches: 16. Germline lookup yields CDR1 MNHEY and CDR2 SMNVEV (reference sequence).

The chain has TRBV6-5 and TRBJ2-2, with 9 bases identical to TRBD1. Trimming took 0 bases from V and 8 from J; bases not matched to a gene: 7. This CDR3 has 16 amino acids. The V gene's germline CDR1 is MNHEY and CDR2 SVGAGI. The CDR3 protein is CASSYSPDRGAGELFF. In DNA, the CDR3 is TGTGCCAGCAGTTACTCTCCGGACAGGGGTGCGGGGGAGCTGTTTTTT.

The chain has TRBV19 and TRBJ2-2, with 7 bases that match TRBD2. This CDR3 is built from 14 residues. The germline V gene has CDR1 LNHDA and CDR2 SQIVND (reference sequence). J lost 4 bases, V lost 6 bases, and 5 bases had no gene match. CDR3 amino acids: CASRGGLSTGELFF. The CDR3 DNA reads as TGTGCCAGTAGGGGGGGGTTAAGCACCGGGGAGCTGTTTTTT.

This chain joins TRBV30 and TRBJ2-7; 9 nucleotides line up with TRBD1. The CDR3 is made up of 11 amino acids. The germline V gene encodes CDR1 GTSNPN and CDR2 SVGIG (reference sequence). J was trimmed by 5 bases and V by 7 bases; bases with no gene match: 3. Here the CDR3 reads CAYRGPNEQYF. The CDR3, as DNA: TGTGCCTACAGGGGGCCGAACGAGCAGTACTTC.

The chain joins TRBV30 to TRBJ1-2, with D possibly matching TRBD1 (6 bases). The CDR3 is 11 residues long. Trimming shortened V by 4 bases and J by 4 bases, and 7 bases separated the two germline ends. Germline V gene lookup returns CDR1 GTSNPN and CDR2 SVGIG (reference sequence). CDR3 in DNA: TGTGCCTGGACAGGGGTCTATGGCTACACCTTC. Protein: CAWTGVYGYTF.

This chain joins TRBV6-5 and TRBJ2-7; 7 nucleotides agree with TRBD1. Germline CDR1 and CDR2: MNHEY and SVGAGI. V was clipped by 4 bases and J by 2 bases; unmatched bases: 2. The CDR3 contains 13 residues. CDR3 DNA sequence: TGTGCCAGCAGTTGGGACAGAACCTACGAGCAGTACTTC. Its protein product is CASSWDRTYEQYF.

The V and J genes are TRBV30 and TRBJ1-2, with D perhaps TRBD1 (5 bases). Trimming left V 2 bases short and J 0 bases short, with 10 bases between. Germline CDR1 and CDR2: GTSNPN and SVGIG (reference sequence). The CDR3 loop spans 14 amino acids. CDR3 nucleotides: TGTGCCTGGAGTCATCAGGGTTCTAACTATGGCTACACCTTC. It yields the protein CAWSHQGSNYGYTF.

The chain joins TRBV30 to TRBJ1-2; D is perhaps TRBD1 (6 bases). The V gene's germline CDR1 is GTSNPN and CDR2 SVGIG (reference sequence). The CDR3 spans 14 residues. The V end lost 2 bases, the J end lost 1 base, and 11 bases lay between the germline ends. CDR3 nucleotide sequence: TGTGCCTGGAGTACGCAGGGGTTTAACTATGGCTACACCTTC. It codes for CAWSTQGFNYGYTF.